The 15 T cell receptor beta chains below come from one sample, sequenced in a study of control samples from healthy donors and cancer patients. TCRdb keeps only in-frame clones here, not all; method: immunoSEQ multiplex PCR. The sample holds approximately 150,000 clones, 80% to 90% seen once. Sequencing was carried out using blood. The receptors derive from a man between 18 and 35 years old in good health.

The V and J genes are TRBV2 and TRBJ2-7; D unclear. Germline assignment: CDR1 SNHLY and CDR2 FYNNEI. The CDR3 loop spans 13 amino acids. Trimming cost V 3 bases and J 3 bases, with 9 bases left between them. The CDR3 DNA reads TGTGCCAGCAGTGATGGAGTACTCTACGAGCAGTACTTC. Encoded protein: CASSDGVLYEQYF.

This sequence joins TRBV23-1 and TRBJ2-2; 8 nucleotides agree with TRBD2. TRBV23-1 is an ORF; its function is uncertain. Trimming cost V 3 bases and J 5 bases; bases outside gene matches: 14. There are 18 residues in the CDR3. The CDR3 DNA reads TGCGCCAGCAGTCATCCTACCCCAGGTGCGGGGGGTACCGGGGAGCTGTTTTTT. It is translated as CASSHPTPGAGGTGELFF.

The V and J genes are TRBV7-6 and TRBJ2-3, with TRBD2 matching 9 bases. The CDR3 has 16 amino acids. Trimming at V came to 1 base and at J to 4 bases, leaving 6 bases not matched to a gene. CDR1 is SGHVS and CDR2 is FNYEAQ in the germline V gene. The CDR3 DNA sequence: TGTGCCAGCAGCTTAGAACGGCGGGGGGGGGCAGATACGCAGTATTTT. It yields the protein CASSLERRGGADTQYF.

This chain connects TRBV6-5 to TRBJ1-4, with D possibly matching TRBD1 (5 bases). This CDR3 has 15 amino acids. Germline V lookup: CDR1 MNHEY, CDR2 SVGAGI. Trimming removed 7 bases at V and 0 bases at J, with 12 bases between. Here the CDR3 reads CASKAGLTTNEKLFF. The CDR3 nucleotides read TGTGCCAGCAAGGCAGGGCTGACAACTAATGAAAAACTGTTTTTT.

The chain has TRBV28 and TRBJ2-7; 7 positions match TRBD1. The trim removed 3 bases at V and 1 base at J, leaving 6 bases unmatched. The CDR3 spans 15 residues. Germline loops: CDR1 MDHEN, CDR2 SYDVKM. The CDR3 nucleotides are TGTGCCAGCAGTTTTTCCGGGACAGTATCCTACGAGCAGTACTTC. Translated, it gives CASSFSGTVSYEQYF.

This chain uses TRBV4-3 with TRBJ1-1; no clear D gene. CDR1 and CDR2 from the germline V gene are LGHNA and YSLEER. The CDR3 has 15 amino acids. V gave up 0 bases and J gave up 1 base, with 9 bases separating them. CDR3 bases: TGCGCCAGCAGCCAAGATTGGCGGTCGAACACTGAAGCTTTCTTT. This codes for CASSQDWRSNTEAFF.

A few counts support this clone. J is TRBJ1-2 and V is TRBV5-8; no reliable D call. The germline CDR1 and CDR2 sequences are SGHTS and YDEGEE. Trimming took 4 bases from V and 1 from J, leaving 8 bases between them. CDR3 length equals 13 residues. The CDR3 DNA is TGTGCCAGCAGCCAAACAAGTAACTATGGCTACACCTTC. Translating it yields CASSQTSNYGYTF.

The rearrangement links TRBV24-1 to TRBJ1-6; the D gene is possibly TRBD1 (5 bases). V gave up 3 bases and J gave up 7 bases, with 9 bases separating them. The CDR3 length is 14 residues. Germline-derived CDR1 and CDR2 are KGHDR and SFDVKD. The CDR3 region is CATSDTRQNSPLHF. CDR3 DNA sequence: TGTGCCACCAGTGATACTAGACAGAATTCACCCCTCCACTTT.

This clone came up once. CDR3 bases: TGCGCCAGCAGCGGTATCACTACGAAGGGACAGGGTGCTTTCTTT. As protein: CASSGITTKGQGAFF. V and J are TRBV4-1 and TRBJ1-1, with 9 bases matching TRBD1. Germline lookup yields CDR1 MGHRA and CDR2 YSYEKL. The CDR3 is made up of 15 amino acids. Unmatched junction bases numbered 15, after V lost 5 bases and J lost 11 bases.

This clone appeared a single time. The V call is TRBV6-5, the J call TRBJ2-3; D is uncertain. V was cut by 10 bases and J by 3 bases, with 14 bases left in between. CDR1 and CDR2 from the germline V gene are MNHEY and SVGAGI. This CDR3 region has 13 residues. CDR3 protein: CATTPLGTDTQYF. Written as DNA, the CDR3 is TGTGCCACCACCCCTCTTGGAACAGATACGCAGTATTTT.

The rearrangement uses TRBV24-1 and TRBJ2-1; D uncertain. From germline, CDR1 is KGHDR and CDR2 SFDVKD. Between the trimmed V and J ends, which lost 3 bases and 7 bases, there was a span of 3 bases. CDR3 length: 11 residues. CDR3 sequence: CATSDRNEQFF. For the CDR3, the DNA is TGTGCCACCAGTGATCGGAATGAGCAGTTCTTC.

The chain links TRBV7-9 to TRBJ1-1; D ambiguous. V dropped 1 base and J dropped 6 bases, with 12 bases sitting between them. The germline V gene has CDR1 SEHNR and CDR2 FQNEAQ (reference sequence). The CDR3 has 14 amino acids. The CDR3 bases are TGTGCCAGCAGCTTAGGGCTGGGGTCGGCTGAAGCTTTCTTT. It specifies CASSLGLGSAEAFF. Supplemented by reference TRBV7-9 and TRBJ1-1, the full variable domain reads DTGVSQNPRHKITKRGQNVTFRCDPISEHNRLYWYRQTLGQGPEFLTYFQNEAQLEKSRLLSDRFSAERPKGSFSTLEIQRTEQGDSAMYLCASSLGLGSAEAFFGQGTRLTVV.

On this clone itself: A read error may account for a junction end that differs from germline. The chain carries TRBV20-1 and TRBJ1-2; D is unresolved. The CDR3 length is 9 residues. The germline gives CDR1 DFQATT, CDR2 SNEGSKA (reference sequence). CDR3 nucleotide sequence: TGCAGTGCCCATTTTCTCGGGGTTTTC. Amino acids: CSAHFLGVF.

The V and J genes are TRBV5-1 and TRBJ2-7; perhaps TRBD2 as D (6 bases). V lost 3 bases and J lost 0, with 10 bases in between. In germline, CDR1 is SGHRS, CDR2 YFSETQ. The CDR3 extends over 14 amino acids. The CDR3 protein is CASSYSGSSYEQYF. Here the CDR3 DNA reads TGCGCCAGCAGCTATAGCGGTAGCTCCTACGAGCAGTACTTC. The full variable domain, its missing parts supplied by reference TRBV5-1 and TRBJ2-7, is KAGVTQTPRYLIKTRGQQVTLSCSPISGHRSVSWYQQTPGQGLQFLFEYFSETQRNKGNFPGRFSGRQFSNSRSEMNVSTLELGDSALYLCASSYSGSSYEQYFGPGTRLTVT.

V gene TRBV15 combines with J gene TRBJ2-5; D is possibly TRBD1 (5 bases). The CDR3 totals 15 residues. Trimming stripped 6 bases from V and 3 bases from J, with 17 bases between. Germline loops: CDR1 LNHNV, CDR2 YYDKDF (reference sequence). CDR3 in amino acids: CATSSSRANEETQYF. The CDR3 DNA sequence: TGTGCCACCAGTTCGAGCAGGGCTAACGAAGAGACCCAGTACTTC.